This passage covers 28 T cell receptor beta chains from one sample sequenced in a study of identical twins. TCRdb itself ran the 5' RACE reads through MiXCR, one entry per CDR3 protein. Here the sample spans roughly 260,000 distinct CDR3 sequences, over 12% being singletons. The sequencing sample was made of memory (CD45RO+) T cells sorted from blood. The receptor source for this set is a woman aged 18-29 years in good health.

The gene calls are TRBV14 and TRBJ2-3; perhaps D is TRBD1 or TRBD2 (5 bases each). Trimming removed 4 bases from V and 4 bases from J, with 18 bases in between. The germline V gene encodes CDR1 SGHDN and CDR2 FVKESK. The CDR3 has 16 amino acids. This CDR3 is CASSPFWDRRADTQYF. DNA for the CDR3: TGTGCCAGCAGCCCCTTTTGGGACCGTCGGGCAGATACGCAGTATTTT.

This clonotype was counted only a few times. CDR3 sequence reads: CASSNTGAGTDTQYF. As DNA, the CDR3 is TGCGCCAGCAGTAATACAGGAGCGGGCACAGATACGCAGTATTTT. The rearrangement links TRBV10-1 to TRBJ2-3, with D possibly being TRBD1 or TRBD2 (5 bases each). With 5 bases removed from V and 1 base from J, the gap between germline ends came to 13 bases. In germline, CDR1 is WNHNN, CDR2 SYGVQD (reference sequence). The CDR3 is 15 amino acids.

The V gene is TRBV5-1, the J gene TRBJ2-1; D may be TRBD2 (5 bases). V lost 0 bases, J lost 2 bases, and 15 bases lay in between. CDR1 is SGHRS, CDR2 YFSETQ, per germline. CDR3 length: 17 residues. The CDR3 DNA sequence: TGCGCCAGCAGCTTGGGGATCGGGGAGCGGACCTACAATGAGCAGTTCTTC. Encoded protein: CASSLGIGERTYNEQFF.

In its sample, this clonotype was seen a few times. The chain carries TRBV20-1 and TRBJ2-4, with a tentative D call TRBD2 (5 bases). Germline loops: CDR1 DFQATT, CDR2 SNEGSKA (reference sequence). With 3 bases removed from V and 8 bases from J, the gap between germline ends came to 17 bases. CDR3 size: 14 residues. CDR3 loop: CSARGYVQRDIQYF. CDR3 DNA: TGCAGTGCTAGGGGTTATGTGCAGAGGGACATTCAGTACTTC.

This clonotype was observed a handful of times. The chain is built from TRBV24-1 and TRBJ2-1; 7 bases align to TRBD1. V trimming: 0 bases; J trimming: 6 bases; junction bases outside the gene matches: 19. The CDR3 sequence is 20 residues long. Per germline, CDR1 KGHDR and CDR2 SFDVKD. The CDR3 spells CATSDLSRLPTGTVSNEQFF. CDR3 DNA sequence: TGTGCCACCAGTGATTTGTCCCGTCTGCCAACCGGGACAGTGAGCAATGAGCAGTTCTTC.

The chain is built from TRBV6-1 and TRBJ1-5; D gene ambiguous. The CDR3 covers 15 residues. The germline V gene encodes CDR1 MNHNS and CDR2 SASEGT. Trimming shortened V by 6 bases and J by 2 bases, and 14 bases separated the two germline ends. CDR3 nucleotides: TGTGCCAGCAGGTCCACGGGCTTGGGCAATCAGCCCCAGCATTTT. This encodes CASRSTGLGNQPQHF.

This clonotype was counted many times. The chain employs TRBV20-1 and TRBJ2-1; D remains ambiguous. Trimming left V 3 bases short and J 0 bases short, with 15 bases between. Per the germline V gene, CDR1 is DFQATT and CDR2 is SNEGSKA (reference sequence). CDR3 length: 16 amino acids. The CDR3 region has the DNA TGCAGTGCTAGTTCCACGATCGCAGGCTCCTACAATGAGCAGTTCTTC. This codes for CSASSTIAGSYNEQFF.

The rearrangement joins TRBV4-2 to TRBJ2-3; D unresolved. Deletions cut 1 base from V and 7 bases from J, with 9 bases between. Looked up from germline, CDR1 is LGHNA and CDR2 is YNFKEQ. The CDR3 has 13 amino acids. CDR3 residues: CASSQVSGNTQYF. For the CDR3, the DNA is TGTGCCAGCAGCCAAGTATCCGGAAATACGCAGTATTTT.

This clonotype has at least ten counts. V usage is TRBV5-8 and J usage is TRBJ2-1; D is unresolved. This CDR3 has 14 amino acids. From germline, CDR1 is SGHTS and CDR2 YDEGEE. Trimming left V 2 bases short and J 1 base short, with 7 bases between. The CDR3 here is CASSFGRSYNEQFF. Here the CDR3 DNA reads TGTGCCAGCAGCTTCGGTAGGTCCTACAATGAGCAGTTCTTC.

This clonotype was recorded many times. The chain couples TRBV5-1 to TRBJ1-1; D not resolved. There are 14 residues in the CDR3. Looked up from germline, CDR1 is SGHRS and CDR2 is YFSETQ. The V end was cut by 2 bases, the J end by 1 base, with 9 bases between. Here the CDR3 reads CASSFGPSNTEAFF. The CDR3 region has the DNA TGCGCCAGCAGCTTCGGCCCTTCGAACACTGAAGCTTTCTTT.

Many counts were recorded for this clonotype. J is TRBJ2-7 and V is TRBV5-1; TRBD1 or TRBD2 may be the D gene (5 bases each). Germline V lookup: CDR1 SGHRS, CDR2 YFSETQ. The CDR3 length is 16 residues. V gave up 0 bases and J gave up 2 bases, with 15 bases separating them. CDR3: CASSLVSGTHTYEQYF. For the CDR3, the DNA is TGCGCCAGCAGCTTGGTGAGTGGGACGCACACCTACGAGCAGTACTTC.

This chain uses TRBV20-1 with TRBJ1-2; D remains unclear. Trimming stripped 1 base from V and 2 bases from J, with 8 bases between. CDR3 length: 13 amino acids. CDR1 is DFQATT and CDR2 is SNEGSKA in the germline V gene (reference sequence). The CDR3 region has the DNA TGCAGTGCTAGAGCCCACTCCAACTATGGCTACACCTTC. It yields the protein CSARAHSNYGYTF.

In its sample, this clonotype was seen a few times. The chain employs TRBV20-1 and TRBJ2-4; TRBD2 agrees at 9 bases. The V segment lost 2 bases and the J segment 3 bases; nucleotides outside the gene matches: 11. The CDR3 is 17 residues long. From germline, CDR1 is DFQATT and CDR2 SNEGSKA (reference sequence). The CDR3 DNA reads as TGCAGTGCTAGACGCGGGAGGGCCTTTCTGGACAAAAACATTCAGTACTTC. Its translation is CSARRGRAFLDKNIQYF.

The chain carries TRBV14 and TRBJ2-2; 9 bases fit TRBD1. V trimming: 5 bases; J trimming: 6 bases; junction bases outside the gene matches: 13. CDR1 is SGHDN, CDR2 FVKESK, per germline. The CDR3 is 17 amino acids. The chain's CDR3 is CASSKVSFDRGAGELFF. CDR3 in DNA: TGTGCCAGCAGCAAAGTATCCTTCGACAGGGGGGCCGGGGAGCTGTTTTTT.

The chain employs TRBV2 and TRBJ2-1, with D maybe TRBD2 (6 bases). CDR1 is SNHLY and CDR2 is FYNNEI in the germline V gene. The germline V and J ends were trimmed by 8 bases and 6 bases, with 17 bases remaining between them. The CDR3 length is 14 residues. CDR3 amino acids: CASHRDDGGNEQFF. For the CDR3, the DNA is TGTGCCAGCCACCGGGACGACGGGGGCAATGAGCAGTTCTTC. Together with reference TRBV2 and TRBJ2-1, the CDR3 gives the full variable domain: EPEVTQTPSHQVTQMGQEVILRCVPISNHLYFYWYRQILGQKVEFLVSFYNNEISEKSEIFDDQFSVERPDGSNFTLKIRSTKLEDSAMYFCASHRDDGGNEQFFGPGTRLTVL.

In this sample, this clonotype turned up a few times. The V call is TRBV7-2, the J call TRBJ2-5, with a possible D match to TRBD2 (8 bases). Trimming removed 5 bases from V and 5 bases from J, with 24 bases in between. From germline, CDR1 is SGHTA and CDR2 FQGNSA. The CDR3 covers 17 residues. CDR3 bases: TGTGCCAGCAGCGCCAGGGGGGGAGCGGGGGCAGGGGAGACCCAGTACTTC. It is translated as CASSARGGAGAGETQYF.

Comment on this clonotype: Being one base from a much bigger clone, this may be a read error. This rearrangement joins TRBV12-3 or TRBV12-4 to TRBJ2-5; TRBD2 agrees at 11 bases. This CDR3 region has 19 residues. The CDR3, as DNA: TGTACCTGCAGTTTATACGGTCTTAGCGGGAGGGCCTCGGGGGAGACCCAGTACTTC. Its translation is CTCSLYGLSGRASGETQYF.

This clonotype was counted a few times. This chain links TRBV11-2 with TRBJ2-1; 8 bases line up with TRBD2. The junction had 7 bases not matched to a gene; V was cut back by 5 bases and J by 4 bases. Germline V lookup: CDR1 SGHAT, CDR2 FQNNGV. This CDR3 region has 15 residues. CDR3 region: CASSQLAAQYNEQFF. The DNA of the CDR3 is TGTGCCAGCAGCCAACTAGCGGCCCAATACAATGAGCAGTTCTTC. The variable domain in full, with the rest retrieved from reference TRBV11-2 and TRBJ2-1, is EAGVAQSPRYKIIEKRQSVAFWCNPISGHATLYWYQQILGQGPKLLIQFQNNGVVDDSQLPKDRFSAERLKGVDSTLKIQPAKLEDSAVYLCASSQLAAQYNEQFFGPGTRLTVL.

The V and J genes are TRBV11-2 and TRBJ2-7; no clear D. Germline CDR1 SGHAT, CDR2 FQNNGV. V lost 6 bases and J 0 bases, leaving 12 bases between the germline ends. CDR3 length: 14 amino acids. The CDR3 sequence is CASRAWGSSYEQYF. In DNA, the CDR3 is TGTGCCAGCAGAGCGTGGGGTAGCTCCTACGAGCAGTACTTC.

This clonotype was found many times. The CDR3 spells CASSLGGLAGDEQYF. CDR3 coding DNA: TGCGCCAGCAGCTTGGGCGGACTAGCGGGAGACGAGCAGTACTTC. The gene calls are TRBV5-1 and TRBJ2-7; 13 positions agree with TRBD2. The germline V gene has CDR1 SGHRS and CDR2 YFSETQ. The CDR3 consists of 15 residues. V gave up 0 bases and J gave up 5 bases; unmatched junction bases: 2. The full variable domain, with the rest looked up from reference TRBV5-1 and TRBJ2-7, is KAGVTQTPRYLIKTRGQQVTLSCSPISGHRSVSWYQQTPGQGLQFLFEYFSETQRNKGNFPGRFSGRQFSNSRSEMNVSTLELGDSALYLCASSLGGLAGDEQYFGPGTRLTVT.

Many counts were recorded for this clonotype. The CDR3 DNA follows: TGTGCCAGCAGCTTAGAACCGGGCACTGAAGCTTTCTTT. This encodes CASSLEPGTEAFF. The genes are TRBV5-6 and TRBJ1-1; D unresolved. Germline loops: CDR1 SGHDT, CDR2 YYEEEE. The CDR3 contains 13 residues. V dropped 2 bases and J dropped 4 bases, with 9 bases sitting between them. The whole variable domain, remainder taken from reference TRBV5-6 and TRBJ1-1, is DAGVTQSPTHLIKTRGQQVTLRCSPKSGHDTVSWYQQALGQGPQFIFQYYEEEERQRGNFPDRFSGHQFPNYSSELNVNALLLGDSALYLCASSLEPGTEAFFGQGTRLTVV.

This clonotype has just a few counts. The J gene is TRBJ2-3, the V gene TRBV20-1, with TRBD2 identical over 9 bases. The CDR3 is 15 residues long. Germline loops: CDR1 DFQATT, CDR2 SNEGSKA (reference sequence). V was clipped by 3 bases and J by 2 bases; unmatched bases: 6. CDR3 sequence reads: CSASATSGYTDTQYF. The DNA for the CDR3 is TGCAGTGCTAGTGCGACTAGCGGATACACAGATACGCAGTATTTT.

This clonotype has just a few counts. The chain joins TRBV5-1 to TRBJ1-6; 8 positions agree with TRBD1. Germline V lookup: CDR1 SGHRS, CDR2 YFSETQ. Trimming cost V 3 bases and J 7 bases; bases outside gene matches: 6. This CDR3 has 15 residues. The CDR3 protein is CASSSQTGENSPLHF. CDR3 DNA sequence: TGCGCCAGCAGCTCCCAGACAGGGGAAAATTCACCCCTCCACTTT.

V and J are TRBV6-6 and TRBJ2-7; D might be TRBD2 (5 bases). V was clipped by 7 bases and J by 1 base, with 8 bases between them. CDR3 length: 12 residues. Germline V gives CDR1 MNHNY, CDR2 SVGAGI (reference sequence). CDR3 protein: CASTSGSYEQYF. The CDR3 region has the DNA TGTGCCAGCACTTCGGGGTCCTACGAGCAGTACTTC.

Only a few counts were recorded for this clonotype. The V call is TRBV6-4, the J call TRBJ2-3; 9 bases match TRBD2. The CDR3 contains 15 residues. Germline V gene sequence: CDR1 MRHNA, CDR2 SNTAGT. After removal of 6 bases from V and 3 bases from J, the junction contained 7 bases not matched to a gene. CDR3 protein: CASSPSAGGTDTQYF. DNA for the CDR3: TGTGCCAGCAGCCCCTCAGCGGGGGGAACAGATACGCAGTATTTT.

This clonotype appeared many times. The rearrangement joins TRBV6-4 to TRBJ2-3, with 8 nucleotides matching TRBD2. This CDR3 spans 14 amino acids. Germline V CDR1 and CDR2: MRHNA, SNTAGT. The trim removed 3 bases at V and 3 bases at J, leaving 2 bases unmatched. The CDR3 sequence: CASSETGGTDTQYF. Here the CDR3 DNA reads TGTGCCAGCAGTGAGACGGGAGGGACAGATACGCAGTATTTT.

This clonotype has a handful of counts. J is TRBJ2-7 and V is TRBV7-2, with 8 bases lining up with TRBD2. This CDR3 is 15 amino acids long. Germline CDR1 reads SGHTA; CDR2 reads FQGNSA. V dropped 5 bases and J dropped 6; count of bases not matched to a gene: 12. CDR3 sequence reads: CASSPVAGGAREQYF. CDR3 nucleotides: TGTGCCAGCAGCCCTGTCGCGGGAGGTGCTCGCGAGCAGTACTTC.

This clonotype was detected ten times or more. The chain is built from TRBV19 and TRBJ2-1; D is unclear. V lost 4 bases and J 3 bases, leaving 7 bases between the germline ends. The CDR3 runs 13 residues. Per germline, CDR1 LNHDA and CDR2 SQIVND (reference sequence). The CDR3 region is CASSTGDYNEQFF. For the CDR3, the DNA is TGTGCCAGTAGTACGGGCGACTACAATGAGCAGTTCTTC.